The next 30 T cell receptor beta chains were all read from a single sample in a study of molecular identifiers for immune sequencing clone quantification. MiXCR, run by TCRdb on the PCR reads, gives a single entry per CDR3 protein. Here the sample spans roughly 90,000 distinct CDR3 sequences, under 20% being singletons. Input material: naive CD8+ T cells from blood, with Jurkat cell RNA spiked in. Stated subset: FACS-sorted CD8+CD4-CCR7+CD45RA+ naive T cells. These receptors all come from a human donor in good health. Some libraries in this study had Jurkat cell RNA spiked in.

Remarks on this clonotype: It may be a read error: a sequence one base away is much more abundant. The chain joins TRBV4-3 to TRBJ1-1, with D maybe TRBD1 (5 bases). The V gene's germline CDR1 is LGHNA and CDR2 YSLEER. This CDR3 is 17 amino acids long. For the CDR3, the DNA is TGCGTCAGCAGCCAAGTTAGGAGGGGAGAATCGAACACTGAAGCTTTCTTT. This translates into CVSSQVRRGESNTEAFF.

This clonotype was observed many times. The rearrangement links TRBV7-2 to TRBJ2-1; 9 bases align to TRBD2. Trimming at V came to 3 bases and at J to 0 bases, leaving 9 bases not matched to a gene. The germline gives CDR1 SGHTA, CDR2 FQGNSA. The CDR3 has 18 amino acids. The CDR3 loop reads CASSFFGGRESSYNEQFF. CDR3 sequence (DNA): TGTGCCAGCAGCTTTTTCGGCGGGAGGGAGAGCTCCTACAATGAGCAGTTCTTC.

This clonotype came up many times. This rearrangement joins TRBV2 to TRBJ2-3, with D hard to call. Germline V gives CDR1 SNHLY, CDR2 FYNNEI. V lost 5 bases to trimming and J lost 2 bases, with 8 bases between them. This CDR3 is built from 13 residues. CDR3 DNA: TGTGCCAGCAGTCCAAAATTCACAGATACGCAGTATTTT. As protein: CASSPKFTDTQYF. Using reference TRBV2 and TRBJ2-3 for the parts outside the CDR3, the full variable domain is EPEVTQTPSHQVTQMGQEVILRCVPISNHLYFYWYRQILGQKVEFLVSFYNNEISEKSEIFDDQFSVERPDGSNFTLKIRSTKLEDSAMYFCASSPKFTDTQYFGPGTRLTVL.

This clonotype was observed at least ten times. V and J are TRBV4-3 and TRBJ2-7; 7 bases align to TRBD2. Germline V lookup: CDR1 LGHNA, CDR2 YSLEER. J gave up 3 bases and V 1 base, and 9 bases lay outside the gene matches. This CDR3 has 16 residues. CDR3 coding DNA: TGCGCCAGCAGCCAAGCTCTCTGGAGCGGGGTCTACGAGCAGTACTTC. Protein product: CASSQALWSGVYEQYF.

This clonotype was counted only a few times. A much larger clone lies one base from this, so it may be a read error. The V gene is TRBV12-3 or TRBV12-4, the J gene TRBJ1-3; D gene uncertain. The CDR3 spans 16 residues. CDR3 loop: CASSFSPPTNGDTIYF. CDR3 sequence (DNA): TGTGCCAGCAGTTTTTCGCCCCCCACCAATGGAGACACCATATATTTT.

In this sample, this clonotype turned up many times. The CDR3 nucleotides are TGTGCCAGCGACGGGGGCAGCACAGATACGCAGTATTTT. It translates to CASDGGSTDTQYF. The J gene is TRBJ2-3, the V gene TRBV5-6; D may correspond to TRBD1 or TRBD2 (6 bases each). This CDR3 is 13 amino acids long. CDR1 and CDR2 (germline): SGHDT, YYEEEE. V was cut by 7 bases and J by 0 bases, with 9 bases left in between.

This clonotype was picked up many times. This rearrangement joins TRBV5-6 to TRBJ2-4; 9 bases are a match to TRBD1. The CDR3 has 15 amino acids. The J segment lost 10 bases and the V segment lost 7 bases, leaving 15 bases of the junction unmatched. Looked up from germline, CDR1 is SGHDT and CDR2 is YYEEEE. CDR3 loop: CASPPLKGTGLIQYF. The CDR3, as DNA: TGTGCCAGCCCTCCCCTGAAGGGGACAGGGCTGATTCAGTACTTC.

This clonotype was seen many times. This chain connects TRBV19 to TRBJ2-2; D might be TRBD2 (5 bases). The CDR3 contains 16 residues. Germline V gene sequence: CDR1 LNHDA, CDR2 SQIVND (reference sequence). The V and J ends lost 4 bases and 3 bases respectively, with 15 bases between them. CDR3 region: CASSSPEGADTGELFF. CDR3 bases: TGTGCCAGTAGTAGCCCCGAGGGCGCGGACACCGGGGAGCTGTTTTTT.

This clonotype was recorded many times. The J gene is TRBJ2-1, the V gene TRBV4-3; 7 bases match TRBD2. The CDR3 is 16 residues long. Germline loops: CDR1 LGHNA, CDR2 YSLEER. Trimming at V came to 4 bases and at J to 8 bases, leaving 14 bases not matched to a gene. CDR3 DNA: TGCGCCAGCAGCCCAAGTGAGCGGGATGGATGGGATGAGCAGTTCTTC. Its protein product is CASSPSERDGWDEQFF.

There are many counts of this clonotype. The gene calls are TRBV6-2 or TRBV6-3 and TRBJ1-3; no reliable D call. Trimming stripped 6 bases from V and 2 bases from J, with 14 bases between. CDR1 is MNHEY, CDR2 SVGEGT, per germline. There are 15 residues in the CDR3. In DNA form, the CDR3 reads TGTGCCAGCAGCCACCCGGACTTTCCTGGAAACACCATATATTTT. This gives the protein CASSHPDFPGNTIYF.

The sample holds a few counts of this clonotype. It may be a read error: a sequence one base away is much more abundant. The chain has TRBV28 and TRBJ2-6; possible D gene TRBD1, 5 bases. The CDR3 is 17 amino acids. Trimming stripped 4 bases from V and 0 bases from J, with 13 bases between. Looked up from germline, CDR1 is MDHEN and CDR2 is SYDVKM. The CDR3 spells CASSWVRVGSGANVLTF. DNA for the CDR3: TGTGCCAGCAGTTGGGTCAGGGTAGGCTCTGGGGCCAACGTCCTGACTTTC.

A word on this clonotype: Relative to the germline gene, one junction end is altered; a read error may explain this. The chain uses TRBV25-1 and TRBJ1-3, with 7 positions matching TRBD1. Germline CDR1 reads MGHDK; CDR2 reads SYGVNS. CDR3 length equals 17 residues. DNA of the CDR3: TGTGCCAGCAGTGAATCACCCCGGGACAGATTTGGAAACACCATATGCTTT. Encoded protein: CASSESPRDRFGNTICF.

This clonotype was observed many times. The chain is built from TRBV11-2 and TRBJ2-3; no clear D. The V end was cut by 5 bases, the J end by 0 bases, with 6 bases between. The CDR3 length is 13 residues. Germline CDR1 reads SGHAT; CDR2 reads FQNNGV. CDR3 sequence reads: CASSPFSTDTQYF. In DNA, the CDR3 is TGTGCCAGCAGCCCCTTTAGCACAGATACGCAGTATTTT. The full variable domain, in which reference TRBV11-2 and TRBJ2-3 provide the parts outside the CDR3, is EAGVAQSPRYKIIEKRQSVAFWCNPISGHATLYWYQQILGQGPKLLIQFQNNGVVDDSQLPKDRFSAERLKGVDSTLKIQPAKLEDSAVYLCASSPFSTDTQYFGPGTRLTVL.

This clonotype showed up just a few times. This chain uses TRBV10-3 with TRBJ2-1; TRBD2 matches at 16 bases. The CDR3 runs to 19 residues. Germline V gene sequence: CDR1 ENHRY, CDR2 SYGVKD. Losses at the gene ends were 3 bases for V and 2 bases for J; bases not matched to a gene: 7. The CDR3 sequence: CAISDPSGLAGGTYNEQFF. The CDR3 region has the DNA TGTGCCATCAGTGACCCTTCGGGACTAGCGGGAGGGACCTACAATGAGCAGTTCTTC.

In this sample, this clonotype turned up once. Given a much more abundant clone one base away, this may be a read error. The CDR3, as DNA: TGTGCCAGCAGCTTGACTAGCGGGCCCTCCTACGGGCAGTACTTC. As protein: CASSLTSGPSYGQYF. This sequence joins TRBV5-3 and TRBJ2-7; 10 bases agree with TRBD2. TRBV5-3 is marked as an open reading frame, function uncertain. This CDR3 is 15 amino acids long.

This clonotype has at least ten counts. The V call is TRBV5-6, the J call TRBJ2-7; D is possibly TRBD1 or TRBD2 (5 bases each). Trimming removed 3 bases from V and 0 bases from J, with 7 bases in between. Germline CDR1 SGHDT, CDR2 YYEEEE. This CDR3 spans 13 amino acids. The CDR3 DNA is TGTGCCAGCAGCTGGGGGTACTCCTACGAGCAGTACTTC. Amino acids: CASSWGYSYEQYF.

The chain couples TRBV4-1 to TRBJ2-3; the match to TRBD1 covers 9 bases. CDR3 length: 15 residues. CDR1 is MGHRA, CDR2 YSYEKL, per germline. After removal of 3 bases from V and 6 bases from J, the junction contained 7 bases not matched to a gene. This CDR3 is CASSQEDRGVDTQYF. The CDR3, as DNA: TGCGCCAGCAGCCAGGAGGACAGGGGAGTGGATACGCAGTATTTT.

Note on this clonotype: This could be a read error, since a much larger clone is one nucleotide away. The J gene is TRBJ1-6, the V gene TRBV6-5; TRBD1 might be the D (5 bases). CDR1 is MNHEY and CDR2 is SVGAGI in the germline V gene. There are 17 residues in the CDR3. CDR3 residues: CASRGSREGSYNSPLRF. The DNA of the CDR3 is TGTGCCAGCAGGGGATCCAGGGAGGGCTCCTATAATTCACCCCTCCGCTTT.

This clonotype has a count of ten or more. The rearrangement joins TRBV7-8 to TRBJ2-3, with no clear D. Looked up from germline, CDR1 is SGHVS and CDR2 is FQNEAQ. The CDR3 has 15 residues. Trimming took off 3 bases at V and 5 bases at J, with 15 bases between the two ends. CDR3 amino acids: CASSLTQRWGDTQYF. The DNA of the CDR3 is TGTGCCAGCAGCTTGACCCAGAGGTGGGGAGATACGCAGTATTTT.

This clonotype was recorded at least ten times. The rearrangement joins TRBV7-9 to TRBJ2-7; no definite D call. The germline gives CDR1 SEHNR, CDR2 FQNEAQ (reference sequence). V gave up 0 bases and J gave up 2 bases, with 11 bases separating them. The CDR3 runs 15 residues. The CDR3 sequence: CASSLAEYTAYEQYF. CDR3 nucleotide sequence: TGTGCCAGCAGCTTAGCTGAGTACACTGCCTACGAGCAGTACTTC.

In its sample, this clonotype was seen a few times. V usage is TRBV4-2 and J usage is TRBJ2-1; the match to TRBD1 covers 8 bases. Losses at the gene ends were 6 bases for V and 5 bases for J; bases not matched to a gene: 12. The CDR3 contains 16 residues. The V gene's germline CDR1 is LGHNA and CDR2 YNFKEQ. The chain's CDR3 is CASRGPDRGDDNEQFF. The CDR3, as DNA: TGTGCCAGCAGGGGGCCAGACAGGGGTGACGACAATGAGCAGTTCTTC.

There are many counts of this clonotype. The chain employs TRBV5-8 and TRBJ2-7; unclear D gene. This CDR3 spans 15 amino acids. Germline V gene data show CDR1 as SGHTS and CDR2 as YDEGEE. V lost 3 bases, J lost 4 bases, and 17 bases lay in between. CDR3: CASSSNGRRGYEQYF. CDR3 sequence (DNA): TGTGCCAGCAGCTCGAATGGCCGCCGAGGTTACGAGCAGTACTTC.

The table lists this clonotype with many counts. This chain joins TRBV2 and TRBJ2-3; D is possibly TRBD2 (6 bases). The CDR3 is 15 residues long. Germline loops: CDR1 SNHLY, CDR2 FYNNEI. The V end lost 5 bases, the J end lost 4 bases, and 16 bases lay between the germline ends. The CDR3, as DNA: TGTGCCAGCAGTCATAGCGGCCCCGGCGCAGATACGCAGTATTTT. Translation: CASSHSGPGADTQYF.

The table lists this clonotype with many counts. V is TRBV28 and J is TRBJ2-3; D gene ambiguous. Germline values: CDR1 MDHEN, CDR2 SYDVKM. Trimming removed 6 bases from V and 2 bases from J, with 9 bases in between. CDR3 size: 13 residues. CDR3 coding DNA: TGTGCCAGCAGGGACCCGTACACAGATACGCAGTATTTT. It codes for CASRDPYTDTQYF.

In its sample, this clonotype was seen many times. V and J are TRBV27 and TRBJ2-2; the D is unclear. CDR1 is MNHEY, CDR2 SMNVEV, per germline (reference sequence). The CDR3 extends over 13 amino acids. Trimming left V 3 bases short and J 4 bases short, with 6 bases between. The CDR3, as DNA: TGTGCCAGCAGTTTGGTCGGCACCGGGGAGCTGTTTTTT. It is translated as CASSLVGTGELFF.

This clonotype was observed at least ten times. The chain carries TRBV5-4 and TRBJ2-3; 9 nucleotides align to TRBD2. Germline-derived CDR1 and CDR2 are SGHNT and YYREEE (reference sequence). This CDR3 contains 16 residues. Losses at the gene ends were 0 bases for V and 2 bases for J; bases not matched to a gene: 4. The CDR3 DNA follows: TGTGCCAGCAGCTTGGCTGAGCGGGGGGTCACAGATACGCAGTATTTT. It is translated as CASSLAERGVTDTQYF.

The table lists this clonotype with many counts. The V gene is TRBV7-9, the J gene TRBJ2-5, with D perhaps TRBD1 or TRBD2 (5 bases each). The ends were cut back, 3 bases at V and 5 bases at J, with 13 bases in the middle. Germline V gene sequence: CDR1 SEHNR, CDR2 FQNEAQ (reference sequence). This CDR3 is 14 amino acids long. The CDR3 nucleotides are TGTGCCAGCAGCTTGCCCGGTGGGGACGAGACCCAGTACTTC. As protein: CASSLPGGDETQYF.

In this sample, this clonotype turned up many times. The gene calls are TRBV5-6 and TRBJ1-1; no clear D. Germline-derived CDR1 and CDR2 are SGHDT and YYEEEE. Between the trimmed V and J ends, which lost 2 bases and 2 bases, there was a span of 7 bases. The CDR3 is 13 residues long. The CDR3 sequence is CASSLGPNTEAFF. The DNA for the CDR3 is TGTGCCAGCAGCTTAGGGCCCAACACTGAAGCTTTCTTT.

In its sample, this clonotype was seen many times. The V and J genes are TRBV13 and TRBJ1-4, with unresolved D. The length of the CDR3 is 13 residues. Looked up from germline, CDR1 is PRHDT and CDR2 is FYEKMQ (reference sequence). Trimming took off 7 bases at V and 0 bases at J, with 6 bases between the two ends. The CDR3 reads CASTTATNEKLFF. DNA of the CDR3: TGTGCCAGCACCACAGCAACTAATGAAAAACTGTTTTTT.

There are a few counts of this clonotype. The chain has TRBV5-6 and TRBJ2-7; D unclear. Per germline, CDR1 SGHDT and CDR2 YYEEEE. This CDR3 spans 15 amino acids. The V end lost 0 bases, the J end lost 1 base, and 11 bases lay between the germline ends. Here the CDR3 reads CASSLGLGASYEQYF. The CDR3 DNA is TGTGCCAGCAGCTTGGGATTAGGAGCGTCCTACGAGCAGTACTTC.